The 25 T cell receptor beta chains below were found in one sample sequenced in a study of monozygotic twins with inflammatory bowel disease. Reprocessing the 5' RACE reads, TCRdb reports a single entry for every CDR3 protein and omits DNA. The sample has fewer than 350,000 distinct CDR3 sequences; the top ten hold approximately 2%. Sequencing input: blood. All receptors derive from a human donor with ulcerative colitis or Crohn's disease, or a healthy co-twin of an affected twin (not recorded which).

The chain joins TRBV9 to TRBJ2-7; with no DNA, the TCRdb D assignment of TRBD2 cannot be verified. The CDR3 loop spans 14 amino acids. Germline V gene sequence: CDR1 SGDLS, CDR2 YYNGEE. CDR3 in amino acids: CAQTRGTPAYEQYF.

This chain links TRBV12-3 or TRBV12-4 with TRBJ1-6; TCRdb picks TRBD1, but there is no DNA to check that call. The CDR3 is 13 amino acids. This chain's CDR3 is CASRQGNNSPLHF.

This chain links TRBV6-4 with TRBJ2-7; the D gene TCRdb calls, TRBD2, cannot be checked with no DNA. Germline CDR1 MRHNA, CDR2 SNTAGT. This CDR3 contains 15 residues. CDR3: CASNRSPQQPYEQYF.

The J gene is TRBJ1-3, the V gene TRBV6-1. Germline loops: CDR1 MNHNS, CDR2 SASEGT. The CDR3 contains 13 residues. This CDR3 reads CASREGSGNTIYF.

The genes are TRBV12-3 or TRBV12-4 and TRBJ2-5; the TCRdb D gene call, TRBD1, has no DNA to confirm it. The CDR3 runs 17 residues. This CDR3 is CASSLARLVGGQETQYF.

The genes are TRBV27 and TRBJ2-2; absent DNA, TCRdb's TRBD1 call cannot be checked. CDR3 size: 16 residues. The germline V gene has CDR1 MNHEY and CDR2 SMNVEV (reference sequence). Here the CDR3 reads CASSPAAGPNTGELFF.

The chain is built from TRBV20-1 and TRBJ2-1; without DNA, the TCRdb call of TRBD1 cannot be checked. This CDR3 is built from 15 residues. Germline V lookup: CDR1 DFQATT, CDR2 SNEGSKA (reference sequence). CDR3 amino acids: CSAKMDRGSYNEQFF.

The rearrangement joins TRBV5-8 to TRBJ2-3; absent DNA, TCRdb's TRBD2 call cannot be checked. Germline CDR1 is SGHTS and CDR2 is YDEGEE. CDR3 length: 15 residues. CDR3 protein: CASSGRAGVTDTQYF. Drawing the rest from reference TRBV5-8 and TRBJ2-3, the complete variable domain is EAGVTQSPTHLIKTRGQQATLRCSPISGHTSVYWYQQALGLGLQFLLWYDEGEERNRGNFPPRFSGRQFPNYSSELNVNALELEDSALYLCASSGRAGVTDTQYFGPGTRLTVL.

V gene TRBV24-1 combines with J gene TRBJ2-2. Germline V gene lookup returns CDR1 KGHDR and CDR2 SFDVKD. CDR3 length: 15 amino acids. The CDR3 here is CATSRSSGNTGELFF.

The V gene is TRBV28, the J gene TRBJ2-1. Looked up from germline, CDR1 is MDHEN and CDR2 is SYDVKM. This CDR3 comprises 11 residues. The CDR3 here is CASRDYNEQFF.

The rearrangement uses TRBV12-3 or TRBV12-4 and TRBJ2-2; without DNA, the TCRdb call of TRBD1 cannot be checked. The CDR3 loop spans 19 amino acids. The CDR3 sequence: CASSLRQGARLSPSGELFF.

CDR3 amino acids: CSALGTEVPKLFF. The chain couples TRBV20-1 to TRBJ1-4; TCRdb's assignment of TRBD1 cannot be checked, as there is no DNA. The CDR3 spans 13 residues. Germline CDR1 is DFQATT and CDR2 is SNEGSKA (reference sequence).

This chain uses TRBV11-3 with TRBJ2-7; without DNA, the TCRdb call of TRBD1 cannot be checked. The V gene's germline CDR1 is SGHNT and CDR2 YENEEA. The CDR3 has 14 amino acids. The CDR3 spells CASSLEGQGHEQYF. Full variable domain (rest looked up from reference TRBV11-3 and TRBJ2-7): EAGVVQSPRYKIIEKKQPVAFWCNPISGHNTLYWYLQNLGQGPELLIRYENEEAVDDSQLPKDRFSAERLKGVDSTLKIQPAELGDSAVYLCASSLEGQGHEQYFGPGTRLTVT.

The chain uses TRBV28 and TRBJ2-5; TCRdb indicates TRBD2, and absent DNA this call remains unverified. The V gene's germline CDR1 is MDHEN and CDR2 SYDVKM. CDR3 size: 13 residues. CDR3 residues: CASTLAGKETQYF.

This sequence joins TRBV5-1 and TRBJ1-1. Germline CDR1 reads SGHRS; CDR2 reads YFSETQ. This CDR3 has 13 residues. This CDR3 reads CASSSPGRFEAFF.

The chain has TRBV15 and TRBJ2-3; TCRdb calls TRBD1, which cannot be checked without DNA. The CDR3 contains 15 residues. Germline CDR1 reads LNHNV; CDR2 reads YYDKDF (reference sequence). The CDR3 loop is CATSSMGPLTNTQYF.

The CDR3 is CASSPGTGEINEQFF. This chain joins TRBV5-1 and TRBJ2-1; TCRdb proposes TRBD1, but this gene call is untestable without DNA. Per the germline V gene, CDR1 is SGHRS and CDR2 is YFSETQ. This CDR3 is built from 15 residues.

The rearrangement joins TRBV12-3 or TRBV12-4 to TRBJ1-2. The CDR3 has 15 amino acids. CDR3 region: CASSHRHGSNYGYTF.

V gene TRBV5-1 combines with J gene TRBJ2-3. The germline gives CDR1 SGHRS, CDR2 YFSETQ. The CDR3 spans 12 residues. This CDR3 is CASSFNTDTQYF. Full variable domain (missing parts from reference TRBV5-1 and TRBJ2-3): KAGVTQTPRYLIKTRGQQVTLSCSPISGHRSVSWYQQTPGQGLQFLFEYFSETQRNKGNFPGRFSGRQFSNSRSEMNVSTLELGDSALYLCASSFNTDTQYFGPGTRLTVL.

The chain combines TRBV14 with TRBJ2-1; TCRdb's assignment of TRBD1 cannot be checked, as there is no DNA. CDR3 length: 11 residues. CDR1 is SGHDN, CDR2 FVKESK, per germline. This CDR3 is CASSQGDEQFF. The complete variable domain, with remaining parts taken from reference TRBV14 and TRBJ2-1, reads EAGVTQFPSHSVIEKGQTVTLRCDPISGHDNLYWYRRVMGKEIKFLLHFVKESKQDESGMPNNRFLAERTGGTYSTLKVQPAELEDSGVYFCASSQGDEQFFGPGTRLTVL.

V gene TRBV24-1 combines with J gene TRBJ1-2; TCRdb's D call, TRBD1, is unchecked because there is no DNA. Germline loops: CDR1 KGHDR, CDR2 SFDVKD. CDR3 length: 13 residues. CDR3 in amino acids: CATSEGGNYGYTF.

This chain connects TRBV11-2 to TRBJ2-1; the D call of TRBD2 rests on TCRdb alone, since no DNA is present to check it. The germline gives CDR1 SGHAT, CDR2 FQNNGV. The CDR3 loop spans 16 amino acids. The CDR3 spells CASSVNGGGPYNEQFF.

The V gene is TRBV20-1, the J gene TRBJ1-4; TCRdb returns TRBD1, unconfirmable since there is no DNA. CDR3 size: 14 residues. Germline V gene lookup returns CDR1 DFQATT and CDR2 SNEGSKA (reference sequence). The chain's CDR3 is CSALPGQRNEKLFF.

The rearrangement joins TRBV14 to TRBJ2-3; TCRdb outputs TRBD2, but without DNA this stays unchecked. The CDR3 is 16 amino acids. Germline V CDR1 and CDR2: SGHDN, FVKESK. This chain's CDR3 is CASSQDRGGAADTQYF. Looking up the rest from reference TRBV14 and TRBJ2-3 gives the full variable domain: EAGVTQFPSHSVIEKGQTVTLRCDPISGHDNLYWYRRVMGKEIKFLLHFVKESKQDESGMPNNRFLAERTGGTYSTLKVQPAELEDSGVYFCASSQDRGGAADTQYFGPGTRLTVL.

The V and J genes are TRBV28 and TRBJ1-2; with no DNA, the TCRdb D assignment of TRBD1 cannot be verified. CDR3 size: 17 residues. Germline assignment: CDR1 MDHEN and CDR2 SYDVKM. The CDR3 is CASSPLPGQSPNYGYTF.